The clone carrying this T cell receptor (beta chain) has only a few counts. The entry originates in a study of radiation and T cells in renal cell carcinoma. About the study: Nephrectomy followed 15 Gy stereotactic body radiation by 4 weeks.

Profiled with immunoSEQ multiplex PCR; TCRdb holds only in-frame clones, not every one. The top ten clones hold approximately 7% of a sample with around 64,000 clones, 78% of them seen once. The time point here: baseline pretreatment blood. Specified treatment: 15 Gy SBRT to primary tumor, nephrectomy 4 weeks later. This renal cell carcinoma was of the clear cell type. This CDR3 region has 14 residues. Germline CDR1 and CDR2: MNHNS and SASEGT. Trimming took 7 bases from V and 9 from J; bases not matched to a gene: 10. The input for sequencing was blood, taken from a patient whose treatment included radiotherapy and nephrectomy. The origin of this receptor is a man in his fifties or sixties with renal cell carcinoma. The J gene is TRBJ2-1, the V gene TRBV6-1; 9 nucleotides match TRBD2. DNA for the CDR3: TGTGCCAGCACCCGACTAGCGGAAGTCGGTGAGCAGTTCTTC. It translates to CASTRLAEVGEQFF.